This TCR beta chain was profiled in a study of blood T cell repertoires in COVID-19 (dated by TCRdb to about 2020). In terms of the full investigation: The collaborator samples originated in the United States, Italy and Spain and spanned the acute and convalescent phases of COVID-19. A freely available public database, intended as a resource for researchers studying the immune response to SARS-CoV-2, is where the repertoires were released. Samples came from the ongoing ImmuneRACE study (first 160 participants) plus 1,254 subjects from 6 global collaborators. Subjects who had been exposed to COVID-19, were actively infected with it, or had recovered from it provided the deeply sampled blood TCRbeta repertoires that made up the dataset. The material from the prospective study consisted of cDNA or gDNA derived from T cells, B-cell-depleted T cells, or PBMCs. Where available, HLA class I and class II types were taken from metadata supplied by the sample provider and were not determined by assay-based typing. Nearly every sample came with metadata listing a de-identified subject ID, COVID-19 status, age in years and sex. Study-level results and caveats: How much clinical and demographic metadata was included differed by source and by participant, and the metadata was provided uncurated.

TCRbeta CDR3 regions were amplified from genomic DNA using the immunoSEQ Assay, a bias-controlled multiplex PCR. In the authors' own workflow: Nucleated cell counts per sample were estimated from amplification of reference gene primers within the assay. Sequence reads were collapsed and filtered to measure the absolute abundance of every unique TCRbeta CDR3 rearrangement. For each sample, productive Simpson clonality was calculated by taking the square root of Simpson's diversity index across productive rearrangements. TCRdb took this table from immuneACCESS and kept in-frame rearrangements with V and J called. Such tables lack part of the clones; where checked against another copy, unresolved V genes explain under half of the gap, and the rest is unexplained. That table gives V, J and clone size, and the DNA gave D and trimming. Across this sample there are about 34,000 clones, with 60% to 80% seen only once. The top ten constitute 15% to 20% of the sample.

In regard to this clone: Which antigen it targets is not known. No much larger clone exists at a distance of one base, and base qualities are not known.

The CDR3 goes from the cysteine to the phenylalanine over 15 residues. Only the CDR3 DNA is retained, 45 bases long and in frame from the first base. The germline V gene provides CDR1 MDHEN and CDR2 SYDVKM. V and J are truncated by 6 bases and 5 bases respectively, leaving an intervening sequence of 19 bases. Collaborating institutions collected whole blood in K2EDTA tubes following their own protocols. For TCRbeta analysis, collaborator samples were shipped as frozen whole blood, as isolated PBMCs, or as DNA extracted from either sample type. Specimen: peripheral blood. The chain uses TRBV28 and TRBJ1-1, with no confident D gene call. The TCR was taken from a human donor in a cohort sampled during active COVID-19. The DNA sequence follows: TGTGCCAGCAGCCTACCTTTGGGTAGCTGGACTGAAGCTTTCTTT. It specifies CASSLPLGSWTEAFF.